The following is a T cell receptor beta chain sequence with its context. Its specificity is unknown. The repertoire was sequenced with immunoSEQ multiplex PCR; TCRdb's copy has only in-frame clones and lacks some. Here the sample spans 100,000 to 150,000 clones, around 90% being singletons. This record belongs to a study of T cell responses to AZD1222 COVID-19 vaccine. Study-level findings and limits: Females made up more of the donors, who were largely white British, and clonal diversity may have come out too low. The study identified only five or six AZD1222 recipients as seropositive at baseline.

The V end was cut by 6 bases, the J end by 4 bases, with 15 bases between. Germline loops: CDR1 ENHRY, CDR2 SYGVKD. The CDR3 extends over 15 amino acids. This specimen was peripheral blood, taken on day 0 of AZD1222 vaccination. The sequence was collected from an adult in good health. The chain combines TRBV10-3 with TRBJ2-2; TRBD1 might be the D (5 bases). The CDR3 DNA reads as TGTGCCATCAGCTCCGGGCCCCAGGGCACCGGGGAGCTGTTTTTT. Its translation is CAISSGPQGTGELFF.